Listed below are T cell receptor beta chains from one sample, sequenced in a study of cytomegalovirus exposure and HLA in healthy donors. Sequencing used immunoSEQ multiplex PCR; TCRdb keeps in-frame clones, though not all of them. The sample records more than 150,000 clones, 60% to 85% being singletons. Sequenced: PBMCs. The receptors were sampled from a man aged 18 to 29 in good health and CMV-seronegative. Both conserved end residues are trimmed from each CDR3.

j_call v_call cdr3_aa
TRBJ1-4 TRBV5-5 ASSRTGPDEKLF
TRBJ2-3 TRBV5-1 ASSLQAGDPDTQY
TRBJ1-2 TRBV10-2 ASSEARGPSGYT
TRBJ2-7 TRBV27 ASSFSGLAGFGTRYEQY
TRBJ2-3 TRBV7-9 ASSRTSGLTDRQY
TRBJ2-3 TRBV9 ASSVLAGSTDTQY
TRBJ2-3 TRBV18 ASSLTSGRTDTQY
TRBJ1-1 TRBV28 ASSQPSGGTEAF
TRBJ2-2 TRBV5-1 ASSRTSGGASGELF
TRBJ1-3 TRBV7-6 ASSLARSPGNTIY
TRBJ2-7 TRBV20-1 SAYDSSVQY
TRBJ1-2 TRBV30 AWVGRQDGYT
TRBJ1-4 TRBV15 ATRTGSTTNEKLF
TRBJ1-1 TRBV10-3 AISDRQKNTEAF
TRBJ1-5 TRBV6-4 ASRPGLHSNQPQH
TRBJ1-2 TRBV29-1 SVAGANYGYT
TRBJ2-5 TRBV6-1 ASSERTRGVRETQY
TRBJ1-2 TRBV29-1 SVETDFYGYT
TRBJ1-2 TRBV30 AWSAWGANYGYT
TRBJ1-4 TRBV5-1 ASSPSYRGLNEKLF